Below are 5 T cell receptor beta chains sequenced from a single sample in a study of blood T cell repertoires in COVID-19. TCRdb's copy holds only in-frame clones and misses some; the assay was immunoSEQ multiplex PCR. The table has over 150,000 clones, 80% to 85% seen once; the top ten hold 7.6%. The sequencing sample was made of peripheral blood. Source of these receptors: a woman in her seventies with COVID-19, enrolled during active disease.

This clone was counted once. V is TRBV9 and J is TRBJ2-5, with D possibly being TRBD1 (5 bases). Deletions cut 4 bases from V and 2 bases from J, with 9 bases between. CDR3 length: 13 amino acids. The germline V gene encodes CDR1 SGDLS and CDR2 YYNGEE. The CDR3 coding sequence is TGTGCCAGCAGCCGGGCAGGGCAAGAGACCCAGTACTTC. Translation: CASSRAGQETQYF.

This clone was counted a single time. This chain links TRBV28 with TRBJ1-5; 11 bases fit TRBD1. Trimming cost V 6 bases and J 6 bases; bases outside gene matches: 7. The CDR3 has 15 residues. Germline V gene data show CDR1 as MDHEN and CDR2 as SYDVKM. CDR3: CASRRPGQGVQPQHF. For the CDR3, the DNA is TGTGCCAGCAGGCGACCGGGACAGGGGGTTCAGCCCCAGCATTTT.

The chain combines TRBV18 with TRBJ2-5; D unclear. This CDR3 is 15 amino acids long. Looked up from germline, CDR1 is KGHSH and CDR2 is LQKENI. Trimming removed 2 bases from V and 1 base from J, with 11 bases in between. For the CDR3, the DNA is TGTGCCAGCTCACCATTGTCGAACACCCAAGAGACCCAGTACTTC. This encodes CASSPLSNTQETQYF.

The V gene is TRBV28, the J gene TRBJ1-5; D is unresolved. Germline CDR1 MDHEN, CDR2 SYDVKM. V was pared by 5 bases and J by 9 bases, with 11 bases between. The CDR3 is 12 amino acids. Here the CDR3 reads CASSTWTRPQHF. DNA of the CDR3: TGTGCCAGCAGTACATGGACTAGGCCCCAGCATTTT.

J is TRBJ1-6 and V is TRBV25-1; TRBD1 matches at 10 bases. Per germline, CDR1 MGHDK and CDR2 SYGVNS. The CDR3 covers 15 residues. V lost 1 base, J lost 9 bases, and 3 bases stayed unmatched. DNA of the CDR3: TGTGCCAGCAGTGAATCCCGGACAGGGGGTTCACCCCTCCACTTT. Translating it yields CASSESRTGGSPLHF.